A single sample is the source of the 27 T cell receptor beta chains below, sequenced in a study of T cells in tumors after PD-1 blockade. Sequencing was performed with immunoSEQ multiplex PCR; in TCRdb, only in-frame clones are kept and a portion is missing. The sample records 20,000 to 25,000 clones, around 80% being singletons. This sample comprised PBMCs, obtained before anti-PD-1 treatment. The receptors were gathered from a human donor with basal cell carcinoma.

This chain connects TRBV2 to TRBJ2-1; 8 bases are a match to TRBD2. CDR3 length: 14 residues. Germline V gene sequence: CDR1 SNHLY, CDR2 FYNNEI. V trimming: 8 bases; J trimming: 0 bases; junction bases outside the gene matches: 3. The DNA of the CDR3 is TGTGCCAGCCAACTAGCGGTCTCCTACAATGAGCAGTTCTTC. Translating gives CASQLAVSYNEQFF.

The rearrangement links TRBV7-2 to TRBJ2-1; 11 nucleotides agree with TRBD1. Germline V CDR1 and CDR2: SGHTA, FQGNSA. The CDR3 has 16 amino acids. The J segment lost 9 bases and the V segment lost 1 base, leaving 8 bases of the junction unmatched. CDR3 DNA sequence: TGTGCCAGCAGCTTAGTTTGGGGACAGGGGGAGTTTGAGCAGTTCTTC. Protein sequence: CASSLVWGQGEFEQFF.

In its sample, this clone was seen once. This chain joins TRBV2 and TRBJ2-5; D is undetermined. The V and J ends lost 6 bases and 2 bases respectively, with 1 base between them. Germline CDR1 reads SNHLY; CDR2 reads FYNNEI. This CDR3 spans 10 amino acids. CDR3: CASRQETQYF. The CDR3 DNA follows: TGTGCCAGCAGACAAGAGACCCAGTACTTC. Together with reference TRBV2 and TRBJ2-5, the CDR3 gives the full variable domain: EPEVTQTPSHQVTQMGQEVILRCVPISNHLYFYWYRQILGQKVEFLVSFYNNEISEKSEIFDDQFSVERPDGSNFTLKIRSTKLEDSAMYFCASRQETQYFGPGTRLLVL.

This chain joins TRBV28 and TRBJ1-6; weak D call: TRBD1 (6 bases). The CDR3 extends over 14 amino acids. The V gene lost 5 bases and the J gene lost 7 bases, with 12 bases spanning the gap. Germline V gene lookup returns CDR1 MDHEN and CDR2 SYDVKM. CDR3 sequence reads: CASSPGGPNSPLHF. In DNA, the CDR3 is TGTGCCAGCAGTCCGGGGGGGCCCAATTCACCCCTCCACTTT. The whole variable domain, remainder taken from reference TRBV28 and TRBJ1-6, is DVKVTQSSRYLVKRTGEKVFLECVQDMDHENMFWYRQDPGLGLRLIYFSYDVKMKEKGDIPEGYSVSREKKERFSLILESASTNQTSMYLCASSPGGPNSPLHFGNGTRLTVT.

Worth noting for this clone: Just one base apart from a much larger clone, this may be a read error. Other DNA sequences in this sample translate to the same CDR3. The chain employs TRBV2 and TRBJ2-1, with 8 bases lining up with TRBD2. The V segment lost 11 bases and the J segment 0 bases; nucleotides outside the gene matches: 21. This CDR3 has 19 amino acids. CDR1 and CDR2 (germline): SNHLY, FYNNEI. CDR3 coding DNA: TGTGCCTGCTGTTACGGGGGGGCGGGGGTGGGGAGCTCCTACAATGAGCAGTTCTTC. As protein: CACCYGGAGVGSSYNEQFF.

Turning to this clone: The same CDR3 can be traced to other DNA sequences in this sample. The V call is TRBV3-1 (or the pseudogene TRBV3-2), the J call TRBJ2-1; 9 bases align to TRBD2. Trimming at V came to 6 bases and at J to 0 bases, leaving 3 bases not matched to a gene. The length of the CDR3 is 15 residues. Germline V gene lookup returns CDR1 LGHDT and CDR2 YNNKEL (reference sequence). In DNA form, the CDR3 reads TGTGCCAGCAGAGGTAGCGGGAGCTCCTACAATGAGCAGTTCTTC. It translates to CASRGSGSSYNEQFF.

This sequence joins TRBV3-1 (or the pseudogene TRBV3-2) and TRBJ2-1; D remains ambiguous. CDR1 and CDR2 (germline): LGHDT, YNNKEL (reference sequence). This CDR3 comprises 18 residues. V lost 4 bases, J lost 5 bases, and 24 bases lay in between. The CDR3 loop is CASSLVVGRDLRNNEQFF. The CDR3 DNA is TGTGCCAGCAGCCTAGTGGTAGGTCGTGACTTGCGGAACAATGAGCAGTTCTTC.

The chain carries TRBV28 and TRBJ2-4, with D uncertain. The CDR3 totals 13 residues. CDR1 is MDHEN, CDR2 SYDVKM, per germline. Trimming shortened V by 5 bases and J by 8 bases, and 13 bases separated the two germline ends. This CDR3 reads CASSVGFGYIQYF. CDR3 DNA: TGTGCCAGCAGTGTAGGGTTTGGGTACATTCAGTACTTC.

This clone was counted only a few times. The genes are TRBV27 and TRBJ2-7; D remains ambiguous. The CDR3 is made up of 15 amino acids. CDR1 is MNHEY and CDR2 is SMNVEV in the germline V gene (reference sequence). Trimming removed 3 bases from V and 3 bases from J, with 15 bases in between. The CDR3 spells CASSFSLSRSYEQYF. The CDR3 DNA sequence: TGTGCCAGCAGTTTTTCCCTTTCGCGGAGCTACGAGCAGTACTTC.

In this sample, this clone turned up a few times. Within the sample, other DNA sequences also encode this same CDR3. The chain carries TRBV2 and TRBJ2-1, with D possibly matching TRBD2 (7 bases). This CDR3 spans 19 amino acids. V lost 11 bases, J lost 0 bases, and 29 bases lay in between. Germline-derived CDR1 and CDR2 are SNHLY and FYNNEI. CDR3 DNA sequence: TGTGCCCCCTGTTATGGGGGGGCGGGGGCGGGGAGCTCCTACAATGAGCAGTTCTTC. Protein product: CAPCYGGAGAGSSYNEQFF.

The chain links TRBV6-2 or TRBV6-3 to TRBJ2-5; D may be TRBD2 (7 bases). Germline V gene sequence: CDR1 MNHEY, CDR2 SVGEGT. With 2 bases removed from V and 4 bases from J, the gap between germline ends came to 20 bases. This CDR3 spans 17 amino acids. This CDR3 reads CASSYGSGRGGRETQYF. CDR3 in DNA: TGTGCCAGCAGTTACGGATCGGGCAGGGGAGGGAGAGAGACCCAGTACTTC.

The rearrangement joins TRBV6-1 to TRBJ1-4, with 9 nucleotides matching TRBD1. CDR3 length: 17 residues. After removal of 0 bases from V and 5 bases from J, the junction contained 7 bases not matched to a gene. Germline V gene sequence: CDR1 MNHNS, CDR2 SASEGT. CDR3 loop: CASSEAGTGTGNEKLFF. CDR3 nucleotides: TGTGCCAGCAGTGAAGCGGGGACAGGGACGGGGAATGAAAAACTGTTTTTT.

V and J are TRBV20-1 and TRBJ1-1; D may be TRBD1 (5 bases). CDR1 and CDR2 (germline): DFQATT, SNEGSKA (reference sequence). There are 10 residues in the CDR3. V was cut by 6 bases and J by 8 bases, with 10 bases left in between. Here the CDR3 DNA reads TGCAGTGCAGAAGGGACGGAAGCTTTCTTT. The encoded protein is CSAEGTEAFF.

The CDR3 DNA follows: TGTGCCAGTAGTAAGTTCCCAGGAGACACTGAAGCTTTCTTT. The encoded protein is CASSKFPGDTEAFF. The chain links TRBV19 to TRBJ1-1; D remains ambiguous. Germline CDR1 is LNHDA and CDR2 is SQIVND (reference sequence). This CDR3 is 14 amino acids long. V lost 4 bases and J lost 3, with 12 bases in between.

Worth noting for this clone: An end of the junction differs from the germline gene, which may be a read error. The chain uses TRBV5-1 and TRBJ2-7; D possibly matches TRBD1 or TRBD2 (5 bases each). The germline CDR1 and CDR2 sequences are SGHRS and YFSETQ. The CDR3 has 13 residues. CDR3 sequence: CASSPGTEPGQYF. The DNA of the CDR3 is TGCGCCAGCAGCCCAGGGACGGAGCCGGGGCAGTATTTC.

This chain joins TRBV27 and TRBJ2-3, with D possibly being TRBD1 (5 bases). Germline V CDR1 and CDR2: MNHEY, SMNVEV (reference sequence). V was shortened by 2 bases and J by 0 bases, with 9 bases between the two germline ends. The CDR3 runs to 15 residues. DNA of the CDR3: TGTGCCAGCAGTTTAAGGGGTGACAGCACAGATACGCAGTATTTT. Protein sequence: CASSLRGDSTDTQYF.

CDR3 in amino acids: CASSRFGQAGYGYTF. CDR3 in DNA: TGTGCCAGTAGTCGCTTCGGACAGGCGGGTTATGGCTACACCTTC. The chain employs TRBV19 and TRBJ1-2; 7 bases are a match to TRBD1. This CDR3 has 15 residues. CDR1 is LNHDA, CDR2 SQIVND, per germline (reference sequence). V was pared by 5 bases and J by 5 bases, with 11 bases of the junction left unmatched. Full variable domain (missing parts from reference TRBV19 and TRBJ1-2): DGGITQSPKYLFRKEGQNVTLSCEQNLNHDAMYWYRQDPGQGLRLIYYSQIVNDFQKGDIAEGYSVSREKKESFPLTVTSAQKNPTAFYLCASSRFGQAGYGYTFGSGTRLTVV.

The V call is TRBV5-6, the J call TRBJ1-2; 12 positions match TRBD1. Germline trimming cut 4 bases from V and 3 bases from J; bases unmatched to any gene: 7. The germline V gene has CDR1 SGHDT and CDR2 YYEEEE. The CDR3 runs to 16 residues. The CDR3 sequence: CASSPGTGGTYYGYTF. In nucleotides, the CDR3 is TGTGCCAGCAGCCCCGGGACAGGGGGCACTTACTATGGCTACACCTTC.

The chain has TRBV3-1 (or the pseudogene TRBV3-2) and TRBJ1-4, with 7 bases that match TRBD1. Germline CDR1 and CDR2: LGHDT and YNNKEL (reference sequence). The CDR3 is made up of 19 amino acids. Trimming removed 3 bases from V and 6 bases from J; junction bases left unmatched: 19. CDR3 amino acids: CASSQTTGWSKGWDEKLFF. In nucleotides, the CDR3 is TGTGCCAGCAGCCAGACGACAGGGTGGTCTAAGGGATGGGATGAAAAACTGTTTTTT.

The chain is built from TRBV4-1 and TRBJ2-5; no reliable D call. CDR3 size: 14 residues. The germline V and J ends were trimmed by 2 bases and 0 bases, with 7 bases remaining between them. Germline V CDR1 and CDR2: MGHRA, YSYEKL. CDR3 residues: CASSQFLYQETQYF. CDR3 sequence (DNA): TGCGCCAGCAGCCAATTCCTATACCAAGAGACCCAGTACTTC.

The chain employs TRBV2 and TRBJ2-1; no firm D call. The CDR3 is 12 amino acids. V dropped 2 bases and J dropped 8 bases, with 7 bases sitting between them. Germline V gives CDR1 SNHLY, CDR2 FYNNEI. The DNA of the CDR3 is TGTGCCAGCAGTGAAATGAATGATGAGCAGTTCTTC. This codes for CASSEMNDEQFF.

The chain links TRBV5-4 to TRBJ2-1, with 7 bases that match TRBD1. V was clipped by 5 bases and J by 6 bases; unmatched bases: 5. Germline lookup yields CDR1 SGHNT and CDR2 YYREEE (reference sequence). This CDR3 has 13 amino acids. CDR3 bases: TGTGCCAGCAGAAGGGGACAGTCCAATGAGCAGTTCTTC. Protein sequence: CASRRGQSNEQFF.

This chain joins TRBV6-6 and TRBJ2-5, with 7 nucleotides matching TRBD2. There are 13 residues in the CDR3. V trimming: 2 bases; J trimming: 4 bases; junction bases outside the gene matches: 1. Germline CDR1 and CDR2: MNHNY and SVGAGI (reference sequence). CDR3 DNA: TGTGCCAGCAGTTACGCGGGAGTAGAGACCCAGTACTTC. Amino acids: CASSYAGVETQYF.

The CDR3 reads CASSELQTYQPQHF. CDR3 bases: TGTGCCAGCAGTGAATTACAGACTTATCAGCCCCAGCATTTT. The rearrangement uses TRBV6-1 and TRBJ1-5; D not resolved. V lost 2 bases to trimming and J lost 5 bases, with 10 bases between them. The CDR3 sequence is 14 residues long. From germline, CDR1 is MNHNS and CDR2 SASEGT.

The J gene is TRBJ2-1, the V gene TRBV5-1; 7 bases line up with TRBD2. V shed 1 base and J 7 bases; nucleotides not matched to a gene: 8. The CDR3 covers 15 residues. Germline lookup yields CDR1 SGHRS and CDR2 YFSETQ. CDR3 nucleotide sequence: TGCGCCAGCAGCTTGTCAGCGGGAATCGTGAATGAGCAGTTCTTC. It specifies CASSLSAGIVNEQFF.

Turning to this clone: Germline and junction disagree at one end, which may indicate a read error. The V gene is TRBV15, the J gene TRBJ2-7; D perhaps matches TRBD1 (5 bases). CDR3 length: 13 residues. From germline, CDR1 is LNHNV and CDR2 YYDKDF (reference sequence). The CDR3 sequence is CATRRDRAYEQYF. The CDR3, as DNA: TGTGCCACCAGGAGAGACAGAGCCTACGAGCAGTACTTC.

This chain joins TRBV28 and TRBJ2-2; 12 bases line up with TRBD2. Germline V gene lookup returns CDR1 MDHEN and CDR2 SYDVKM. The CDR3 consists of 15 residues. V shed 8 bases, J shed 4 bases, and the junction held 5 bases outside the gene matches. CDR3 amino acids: CASRASGRVTGELFF. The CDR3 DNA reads TGTGCCAGCCGGGCTAGCGGGAGGGTCACCGGGGAGCTGTTTTTT.